The subject of this entry is one T cell receptor beta chain. Its antigen is not identified. It was with 60 Vbeta and 13 Jbeta primers that the PCR ran. Original data processing: Roughly 80 million unique TCR beta chains, about 11 million of them shared, were counted by a later analysis. Sequenced by immunoSEQ multiplex PCR; TCRdb stores in-frame clones only, minus some. The V and J calls and clone size were taken over from that table, and D and trimming were inferred from the DNA. This table holds around 260,000 clones, 80% found once. Germline-derived CDR1 and CDR2 are MNHNY and SVGAGI (reference sequence). V lost 3 bases and J lost 4; bases outside the gene matches: 5. CDR3 length equals 15 residues. The sample originates from a study of cytomegalovirus exposure and HLA in healthy donors. About the study: Within an early data release were tens of millions of unique TCRs drawn from HLA-typed donors. Findings of the study overall: Most sequenced TCRs were rare (though some public TCRs occurred in many donors).

Sequencing was carried out using PBMCs. The TCR comes from a girl aged 2 to 10 in good health and CMV-seronegative. The chain carries TRBV6-6 and TRBJ2-1, with 8 bases that match TRBD1. The CDR3 loop reads CASSYGQGSYNEQFF. The DNA of the CDR3 is TGTGCCAGCAGTTATGGACAGGGAAGTTACAATGAGCAGTTCTTC.